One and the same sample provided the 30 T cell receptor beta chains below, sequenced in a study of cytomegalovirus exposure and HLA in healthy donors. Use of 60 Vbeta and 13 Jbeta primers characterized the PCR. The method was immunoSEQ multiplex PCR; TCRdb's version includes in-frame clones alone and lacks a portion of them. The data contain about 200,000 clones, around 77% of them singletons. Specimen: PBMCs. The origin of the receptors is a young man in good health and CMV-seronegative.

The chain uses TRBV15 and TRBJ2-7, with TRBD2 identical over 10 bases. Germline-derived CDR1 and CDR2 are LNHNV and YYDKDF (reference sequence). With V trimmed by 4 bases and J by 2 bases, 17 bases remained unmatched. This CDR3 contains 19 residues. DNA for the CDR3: TGTGCCACCAGCACTTCGAGCGGGAGGGCCCGTCCCCGAGCCTACGAGCAGTACTTC. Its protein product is CATSTSSGRARPRAYEQYF.

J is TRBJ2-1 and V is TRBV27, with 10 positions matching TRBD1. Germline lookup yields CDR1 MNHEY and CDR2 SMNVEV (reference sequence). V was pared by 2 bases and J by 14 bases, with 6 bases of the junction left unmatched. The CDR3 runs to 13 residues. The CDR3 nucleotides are TGTGCCAGCAGTTTAGGACAGGGGGTGTATGAGTTCTTC. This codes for CASSLGQGVYEFF.

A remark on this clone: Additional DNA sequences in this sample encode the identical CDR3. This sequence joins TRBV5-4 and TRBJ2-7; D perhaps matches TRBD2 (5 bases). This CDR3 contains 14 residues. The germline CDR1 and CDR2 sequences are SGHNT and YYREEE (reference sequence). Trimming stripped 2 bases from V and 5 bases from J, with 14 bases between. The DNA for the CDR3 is TGTGCCAGCAGCTTTGGCCCGGGAATCAACGAGCAGTACTTC. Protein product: CASSFGPGINEQYF.

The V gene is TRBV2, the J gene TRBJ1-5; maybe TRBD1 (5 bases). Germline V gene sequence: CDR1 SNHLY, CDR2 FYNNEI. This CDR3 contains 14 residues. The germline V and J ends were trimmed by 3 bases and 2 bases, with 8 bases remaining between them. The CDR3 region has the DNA TGTGCCAGCAGTGAGTTCAGGGGCAATCAGCCCCAGCATTTT. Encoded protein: CASSEFRGNQPQHF.

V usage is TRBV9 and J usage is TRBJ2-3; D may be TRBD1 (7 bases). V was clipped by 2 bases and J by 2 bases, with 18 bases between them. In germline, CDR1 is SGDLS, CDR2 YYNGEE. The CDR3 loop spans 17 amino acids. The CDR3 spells CASSVPPGGRDTDTQYF. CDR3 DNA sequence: TGTGCCAGCAGCGTCCCCCCAGGGGGGCGAGACACAGATACGCAGTATTTT. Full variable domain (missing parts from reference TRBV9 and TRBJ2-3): DSGVTQTPKHLITATGQRVTLRCSPRSGDLSVYWYQQSLDQGLQFLIQYYNGEERAKGNILERFSAQQFPDLHSELNLSSLELGDSALYFCASSVPPGGRDTDTQYFGPGTRLTVL.

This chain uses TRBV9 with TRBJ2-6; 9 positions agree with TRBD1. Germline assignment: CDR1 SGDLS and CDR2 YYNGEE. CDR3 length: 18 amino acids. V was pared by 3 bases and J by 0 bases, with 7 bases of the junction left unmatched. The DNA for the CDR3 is TGTGCCAGCAGCGAACAGGGGGCGCGTGGCTCTGGGGCCAACGTCCTGACTTTC. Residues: CASSEQGARGSGANVLTF.

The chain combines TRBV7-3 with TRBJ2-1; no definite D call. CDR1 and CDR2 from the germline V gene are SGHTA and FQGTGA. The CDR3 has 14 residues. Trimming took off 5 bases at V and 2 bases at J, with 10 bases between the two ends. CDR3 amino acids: CASSPREPYNEQFF. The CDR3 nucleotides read TGTGCCAGCAGCCCGCGAGAGCCCTACAATGAGCAGTTCTTC.

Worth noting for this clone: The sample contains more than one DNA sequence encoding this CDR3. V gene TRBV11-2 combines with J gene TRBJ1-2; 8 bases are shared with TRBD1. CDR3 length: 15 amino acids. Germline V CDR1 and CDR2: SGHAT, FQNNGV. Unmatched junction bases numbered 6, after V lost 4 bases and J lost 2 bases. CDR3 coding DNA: TGTGCCAGCAGCTCCCTCAGGGGGCACAACTATGGCTACACCTTC. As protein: CASSSLRGHNYGYTF.

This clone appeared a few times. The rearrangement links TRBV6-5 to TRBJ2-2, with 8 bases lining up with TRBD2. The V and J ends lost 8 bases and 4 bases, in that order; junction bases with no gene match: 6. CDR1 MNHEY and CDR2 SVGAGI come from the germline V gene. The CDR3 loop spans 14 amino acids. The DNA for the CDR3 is TGTGCCAGCCATCGAGCGGGGGCCACCGGGGAGCTGTTTTTT. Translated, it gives CASHRAGATGELFF.

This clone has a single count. The chain's CDR3 is CASSETDRDRTEAFF. Here the CDR3 DNA reads TGTGCCAGCAGTGAAACGGACAGGGATAGGACTGAAGCTTTCTTT. This chain connects TRBV25-1 to TRBJ1-1, with 8 nucleotides matching TRBD1. Trimming cost V 2 bases and J 5 bases; bases outside gene matches: 7. The CDR3 runs 15 residues. CDR1 MGHDK and CDR2 SYGVNS come from the germline V gene.

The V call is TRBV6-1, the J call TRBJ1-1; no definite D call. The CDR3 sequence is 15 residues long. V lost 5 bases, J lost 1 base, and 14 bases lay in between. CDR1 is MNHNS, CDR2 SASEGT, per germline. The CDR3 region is CASSPMWGGNTEAFF. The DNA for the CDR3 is TGTGCCAGCAGTCCCATGTGGGGAGGGAACACTGAAGCTTTCTTT.

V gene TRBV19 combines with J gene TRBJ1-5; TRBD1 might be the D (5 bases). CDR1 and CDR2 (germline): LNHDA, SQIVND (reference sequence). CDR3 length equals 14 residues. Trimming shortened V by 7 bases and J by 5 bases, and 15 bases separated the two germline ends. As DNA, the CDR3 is TGTGCCAGTAAGCCGGGACTACCTTATCAGCCCCAGCATTTT. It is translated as CASKPGLPYQPQHF.

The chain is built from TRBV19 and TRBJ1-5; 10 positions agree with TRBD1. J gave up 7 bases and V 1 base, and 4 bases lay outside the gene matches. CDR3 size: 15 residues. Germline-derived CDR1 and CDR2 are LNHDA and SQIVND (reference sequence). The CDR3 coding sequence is TGTGCCAGTAGTATAGGGGACAGGGGAGGGCAGCCCCAGCATTTT. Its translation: CASSIGDRGGQPQHF.

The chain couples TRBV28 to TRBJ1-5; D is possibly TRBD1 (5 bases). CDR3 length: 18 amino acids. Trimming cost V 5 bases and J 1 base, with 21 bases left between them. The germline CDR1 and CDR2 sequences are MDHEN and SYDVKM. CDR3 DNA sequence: TGTGCCAGCAGTACCCTCGTGACAGCCTCAAGGAGCAATCAGCCCCAGCATTTT. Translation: CASSTLVTASRSNQPQHF.

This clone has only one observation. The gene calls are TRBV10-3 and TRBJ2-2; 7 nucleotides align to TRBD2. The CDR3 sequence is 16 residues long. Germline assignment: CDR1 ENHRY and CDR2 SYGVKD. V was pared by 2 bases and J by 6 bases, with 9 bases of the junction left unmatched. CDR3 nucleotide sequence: TGTGCCATCAGTGAGCTTGGACTAGTTAGGGCCGGGGAGCTGTTTTTT. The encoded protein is CAISELGLVRAGELFF.

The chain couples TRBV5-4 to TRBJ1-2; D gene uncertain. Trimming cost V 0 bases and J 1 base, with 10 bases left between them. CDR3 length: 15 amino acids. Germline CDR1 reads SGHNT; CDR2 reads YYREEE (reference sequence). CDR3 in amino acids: CASSLDGRDNYGYTF. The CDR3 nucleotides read TGTGCCAGCAGCTTGGACGGGAGGGATAACTATGGCTACACCTTC.

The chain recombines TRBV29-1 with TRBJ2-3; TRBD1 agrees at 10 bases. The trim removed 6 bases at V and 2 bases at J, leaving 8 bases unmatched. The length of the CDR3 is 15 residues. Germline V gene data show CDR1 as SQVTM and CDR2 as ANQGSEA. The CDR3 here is CSVTAGQGVTDTQYF. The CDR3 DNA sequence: TGCAGCGTCACCGCCGGACAGGGGGTCACAGATACGCAGTATTTT.

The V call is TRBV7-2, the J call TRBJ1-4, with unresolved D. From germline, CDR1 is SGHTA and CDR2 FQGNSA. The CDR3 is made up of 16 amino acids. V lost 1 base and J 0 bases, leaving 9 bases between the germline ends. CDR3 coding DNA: TGTGCCAGCAGCTTAGTGCAGATCGCAACTAATGAAAAACTGTTTTTT. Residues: CASSLVQIATNEKLFF.

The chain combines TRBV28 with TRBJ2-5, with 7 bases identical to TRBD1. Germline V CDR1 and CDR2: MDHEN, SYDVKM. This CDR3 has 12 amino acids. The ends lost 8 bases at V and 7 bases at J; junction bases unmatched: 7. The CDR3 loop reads CASRDSIGTQYF. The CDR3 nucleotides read TGTGCCAGCCGGGACAGTATCGGGACCCAGTACTTC.

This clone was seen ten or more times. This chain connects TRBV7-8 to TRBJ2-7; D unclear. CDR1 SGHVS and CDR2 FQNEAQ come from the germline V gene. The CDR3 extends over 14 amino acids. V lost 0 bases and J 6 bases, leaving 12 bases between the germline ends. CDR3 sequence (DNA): TGTGCCAGCAGCTTAGCTCTCGTTTCAGGCGAGCAGTACTTC. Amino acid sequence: CASSLALVSGEQYF.

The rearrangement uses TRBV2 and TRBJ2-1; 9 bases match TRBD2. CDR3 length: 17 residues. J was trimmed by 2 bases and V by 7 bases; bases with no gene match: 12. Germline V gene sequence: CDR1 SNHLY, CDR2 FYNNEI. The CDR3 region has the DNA TGTGCCAGCACCGGGGGTAGCGGGAGTTTGACCTACAATGAGCAGTTCTTC. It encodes CASTGGSGSLTYNEQFF.

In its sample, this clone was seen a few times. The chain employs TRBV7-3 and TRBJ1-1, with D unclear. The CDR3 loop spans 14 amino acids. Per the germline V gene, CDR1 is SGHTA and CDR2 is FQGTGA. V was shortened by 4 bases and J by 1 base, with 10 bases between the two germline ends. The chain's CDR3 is CASSYPTGNTEAFF. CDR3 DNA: TGTGCCAGCAGCTACCCGACGGGGAACACTGAAGCTTTCTTT.

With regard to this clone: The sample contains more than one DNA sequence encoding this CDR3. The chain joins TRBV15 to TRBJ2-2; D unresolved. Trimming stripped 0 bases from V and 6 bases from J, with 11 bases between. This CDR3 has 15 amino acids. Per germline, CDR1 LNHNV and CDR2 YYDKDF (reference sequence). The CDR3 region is CATSRDPRLPGELFF. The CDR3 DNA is TGTGCCACCAGCAGAGATCCGCGGCTCCCCGGGGAGCTGTTTTTT.

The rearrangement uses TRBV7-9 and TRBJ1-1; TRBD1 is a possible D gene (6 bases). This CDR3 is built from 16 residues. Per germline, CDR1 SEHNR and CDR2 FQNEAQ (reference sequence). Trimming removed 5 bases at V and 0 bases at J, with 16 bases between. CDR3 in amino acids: CASSPRTASMNTEAFF. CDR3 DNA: TGTGCCAGCAGCCCCAGGACAGCCTCTATGAACACTGAAGCTTTCTTT.

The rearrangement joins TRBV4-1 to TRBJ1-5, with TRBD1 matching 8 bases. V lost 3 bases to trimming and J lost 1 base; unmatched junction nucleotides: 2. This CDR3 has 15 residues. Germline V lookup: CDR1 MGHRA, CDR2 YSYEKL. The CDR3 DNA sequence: TGCGCCAGCAGCCACAGGGACAGGAGCAATCAGCCCCAGCATTTT. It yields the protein CASSHRDRSNQPQHF.

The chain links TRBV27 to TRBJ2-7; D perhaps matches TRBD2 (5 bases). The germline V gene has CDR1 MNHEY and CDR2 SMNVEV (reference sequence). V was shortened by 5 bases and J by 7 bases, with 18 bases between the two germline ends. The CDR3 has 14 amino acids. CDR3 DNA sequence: TGTGCCAGCAGTCCCCCGAGGACGAGAGGGGAGCAGTACTTC. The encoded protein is CASSPPRTRGEQYF.

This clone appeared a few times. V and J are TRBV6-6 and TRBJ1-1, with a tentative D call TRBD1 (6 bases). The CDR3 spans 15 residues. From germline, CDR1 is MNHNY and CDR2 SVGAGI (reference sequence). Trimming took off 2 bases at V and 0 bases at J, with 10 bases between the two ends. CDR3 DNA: TGTGCCAGCAGTTACCCCAGGGACATGAACACTGAAGCTTTCTTT. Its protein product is CASSYPRDMNTEAFF.

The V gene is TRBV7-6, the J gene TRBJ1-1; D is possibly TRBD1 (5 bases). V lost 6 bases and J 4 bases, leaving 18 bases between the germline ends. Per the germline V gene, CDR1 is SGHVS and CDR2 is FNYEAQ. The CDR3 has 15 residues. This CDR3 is CASSPTGGVGTEAFF. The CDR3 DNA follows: TGTGCCAGCAGTCCTACAGGAGGGGTTGGCACTGAAGCTTTCTTT.

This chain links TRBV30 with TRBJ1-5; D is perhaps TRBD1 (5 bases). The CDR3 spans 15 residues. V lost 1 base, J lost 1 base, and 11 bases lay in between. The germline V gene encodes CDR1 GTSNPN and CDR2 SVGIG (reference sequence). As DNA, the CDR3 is TGTGCCTGGAGTGCACGTGGGGGGAGCAATCAGCCCCAGCATTTT. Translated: CAWSARGGSNQPQHF.

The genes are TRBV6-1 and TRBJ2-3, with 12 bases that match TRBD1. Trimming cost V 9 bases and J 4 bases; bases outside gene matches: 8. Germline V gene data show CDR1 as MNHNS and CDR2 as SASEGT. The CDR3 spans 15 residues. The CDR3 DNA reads TGTGCCAGTCGAAGCGGGACAGGGGGCTCAGATACGCAGTATTTT. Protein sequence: CASRSGTGGSDTQYF.